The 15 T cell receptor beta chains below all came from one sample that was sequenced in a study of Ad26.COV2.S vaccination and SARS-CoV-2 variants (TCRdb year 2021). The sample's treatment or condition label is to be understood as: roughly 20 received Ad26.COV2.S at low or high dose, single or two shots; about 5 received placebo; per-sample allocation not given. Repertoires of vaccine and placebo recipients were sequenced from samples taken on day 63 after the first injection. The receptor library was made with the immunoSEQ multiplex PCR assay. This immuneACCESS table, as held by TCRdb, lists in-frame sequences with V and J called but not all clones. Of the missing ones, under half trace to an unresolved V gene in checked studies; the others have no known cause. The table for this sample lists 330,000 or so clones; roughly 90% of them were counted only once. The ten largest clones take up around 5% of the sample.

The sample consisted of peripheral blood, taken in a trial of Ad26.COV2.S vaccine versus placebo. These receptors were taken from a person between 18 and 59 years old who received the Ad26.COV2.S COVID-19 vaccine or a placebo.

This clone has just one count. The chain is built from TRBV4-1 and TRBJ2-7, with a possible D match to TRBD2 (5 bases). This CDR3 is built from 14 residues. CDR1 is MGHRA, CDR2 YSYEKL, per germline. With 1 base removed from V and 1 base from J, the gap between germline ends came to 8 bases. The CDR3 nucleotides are TGCGCCAGCAGCCAAGTCGGGATATCCTACGAGCAGTACTTC. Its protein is CASSQVGISYEQYF.

The CDR3: CASSPEGLTNTEAFF. The DNA of the CDR3 is TGTGCCAGCAGCCCAGAAGGGCTCACGAACACTGAAGCTTTCTTT. The chain is built from TRBV7-2 and TRBJ1-1; D unresolved. Germline V lookup: CDR1 SGHTA, CDR2 FQGNSA. V gave up 5 bases and J gave up 1 base, with 14 bases separating them. The CDR3 runs to 15 residues.

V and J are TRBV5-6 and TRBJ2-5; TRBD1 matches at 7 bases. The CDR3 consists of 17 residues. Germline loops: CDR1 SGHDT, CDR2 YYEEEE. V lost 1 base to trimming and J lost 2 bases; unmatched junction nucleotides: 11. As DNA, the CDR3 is TGTGCCAGCAGCTTGTCGTACAGGGGTTCAGGGCAAGAGACCCAGTACTTC. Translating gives CASSLSYRGSGQETQYF.

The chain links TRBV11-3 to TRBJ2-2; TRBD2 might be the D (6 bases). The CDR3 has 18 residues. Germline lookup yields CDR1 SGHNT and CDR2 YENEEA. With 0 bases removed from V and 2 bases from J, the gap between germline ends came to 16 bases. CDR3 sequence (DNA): TGTGCCAGCAGCTTAGAGGATTTTTTGGCGGGAAACACCGGGGAGCTGTTTTTT. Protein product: CASSLEDFLAGNTGELFF.

The CDR3 loop is CASSRDSKAEAFF. In nucleotides, the CDR3 is TGTGCCAGCAGCCGGGACAGTAAGGCTGAAGCTTTCTTT. The V call is TRBV3-1 (or the pseudogene TRBV3-2), the J call TRBJ1-1; 7 nucleotides match TRBD1. The CDR3 runs to 13 residues. The junction had 5 bases not matched to a gene; V was cut back by 4 bases and J by 6 bases. Germline lookup yields CDR1 LGHDT and CDR2 YNNKEL (reference sequence).

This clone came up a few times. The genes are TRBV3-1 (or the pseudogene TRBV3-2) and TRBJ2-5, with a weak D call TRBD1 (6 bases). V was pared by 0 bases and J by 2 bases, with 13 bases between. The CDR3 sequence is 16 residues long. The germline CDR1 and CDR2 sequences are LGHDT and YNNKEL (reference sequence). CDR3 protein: CASSQDQGFDQETQYF. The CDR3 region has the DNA TGTGCCAGCAGCCAAGATCAGGGGTTTGATCAAGAGACCCAGTACTTC.

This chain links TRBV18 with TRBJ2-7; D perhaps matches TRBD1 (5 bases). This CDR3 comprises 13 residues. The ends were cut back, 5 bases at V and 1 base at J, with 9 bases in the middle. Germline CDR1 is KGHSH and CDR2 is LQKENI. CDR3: CASSAGLSYEQYV. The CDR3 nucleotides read TGTGCCAGCTCAGCAGGGCTTTCCTACGAGCAGTACGTC.

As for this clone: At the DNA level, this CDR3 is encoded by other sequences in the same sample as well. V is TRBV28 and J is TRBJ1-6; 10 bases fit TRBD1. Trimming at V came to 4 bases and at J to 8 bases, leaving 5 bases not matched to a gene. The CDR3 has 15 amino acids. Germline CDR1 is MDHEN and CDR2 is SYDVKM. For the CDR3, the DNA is TGTGCCAGCAGTTCATCCGGGACAGGGGATTCACCCCTCCACTTT. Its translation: CASSSSGTGDSPLHF.

The CDR3 reads CASSQYTDTQYF. DNA for the CDR3: TGTGCCAGCAGCCAATACACAGATACGCAGTATTTT. The rearrangement links TRBV7-8 to TRBJ2-3; no firm D call. CDR3 size: 12 residues. Germline CDR1 and CDR2: SGHVS and FQNEAQ. V shed 5 bases and J shed 2 bases, with 5 bases lying between them.

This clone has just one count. CDR3 bases: TGTGCCTGGAGTGTAGCCAGGGAAGCTTTCTTT. It translates to CAWSVAREAFF. The chain recombines TRBV30 with TRBJ1-1; D is undetermined. The germline CDR1 and CDR2 sequences are GTSNPN and SVGIG (reference sequence). The CDR3 loop spans 11 amino acids. V was clipped by 0 bases and J by 8 bases, with 7 bases between them.

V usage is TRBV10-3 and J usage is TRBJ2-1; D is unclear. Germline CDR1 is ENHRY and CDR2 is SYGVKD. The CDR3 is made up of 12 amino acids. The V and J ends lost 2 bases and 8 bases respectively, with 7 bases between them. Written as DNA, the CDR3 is TGTGCCATCAGTGAGATGGAGTATGAGCAGTTCTTC. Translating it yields CAISEMEYEQFF.

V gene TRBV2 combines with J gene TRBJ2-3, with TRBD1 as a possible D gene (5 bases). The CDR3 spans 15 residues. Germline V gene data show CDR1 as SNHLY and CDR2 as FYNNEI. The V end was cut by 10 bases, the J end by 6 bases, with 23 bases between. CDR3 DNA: TGTGCCATCTCTGGCGGCAGTTGGTGGGGCGATACGCAGTATTTT. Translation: CAISGGSWWGDTQYF. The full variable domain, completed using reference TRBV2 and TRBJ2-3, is EPEVTQTPSHQVTQMGQEVILRCVPISNHLYFYWYRQILGQKVEFLVSFYNNEISEKSEIFDDQFSVERPDGSNFTLKIRSTKLEDSAMYFCAISGGSWWGDTQYFGPGTRLTVL.

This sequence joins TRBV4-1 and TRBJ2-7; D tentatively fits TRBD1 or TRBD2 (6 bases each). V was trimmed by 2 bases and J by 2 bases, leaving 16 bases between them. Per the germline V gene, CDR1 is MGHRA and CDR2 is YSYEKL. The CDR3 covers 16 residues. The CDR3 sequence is CASSQNPGGPPYEQYF. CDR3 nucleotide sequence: TGCGCCAGCAGCCAAAACCCTGGGGGGCCCCCCTACGAGCAGTACTTC.

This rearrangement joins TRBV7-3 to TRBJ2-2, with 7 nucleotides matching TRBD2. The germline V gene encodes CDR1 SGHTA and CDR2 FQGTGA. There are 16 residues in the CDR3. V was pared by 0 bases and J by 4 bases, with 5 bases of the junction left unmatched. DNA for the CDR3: TGTGCCAGCAGCTTAACGGCTAGCGGAGGCACCGGGGAGCTGTTTTTT. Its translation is CASSLTASGGTGELFF.

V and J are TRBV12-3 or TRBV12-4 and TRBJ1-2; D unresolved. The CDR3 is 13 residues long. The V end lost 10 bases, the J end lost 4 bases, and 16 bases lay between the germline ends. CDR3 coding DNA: TGTGCCACACATGGGGAGGAGGGCTATGGCTACACCTTC. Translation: CATHGEEGYGYTF.